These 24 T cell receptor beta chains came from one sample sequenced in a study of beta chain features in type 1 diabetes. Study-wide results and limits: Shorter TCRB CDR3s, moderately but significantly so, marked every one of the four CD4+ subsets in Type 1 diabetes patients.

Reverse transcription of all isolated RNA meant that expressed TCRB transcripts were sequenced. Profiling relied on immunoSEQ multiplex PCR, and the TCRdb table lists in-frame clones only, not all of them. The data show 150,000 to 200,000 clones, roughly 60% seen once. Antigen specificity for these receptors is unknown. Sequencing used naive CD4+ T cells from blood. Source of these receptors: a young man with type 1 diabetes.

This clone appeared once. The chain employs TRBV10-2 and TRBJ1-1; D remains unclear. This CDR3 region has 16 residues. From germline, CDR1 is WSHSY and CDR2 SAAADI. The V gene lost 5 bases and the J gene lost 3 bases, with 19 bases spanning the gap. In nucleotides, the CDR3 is TGCGCCAGCAGTCAGTTCAGACTGCTCATGGACACTGAAGCTTTCTTT. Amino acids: CASSQFRLLMDTEAFF.

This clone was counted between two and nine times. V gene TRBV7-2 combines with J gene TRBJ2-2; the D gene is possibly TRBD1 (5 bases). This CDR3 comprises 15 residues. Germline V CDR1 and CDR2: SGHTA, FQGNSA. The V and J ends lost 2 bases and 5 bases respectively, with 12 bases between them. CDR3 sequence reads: CASSLRQGETGELFF. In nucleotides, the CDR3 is TGTGCCAGCAGCTTAAGGCAGGGTGAAACCGGGGAGCTGTTTTTT.

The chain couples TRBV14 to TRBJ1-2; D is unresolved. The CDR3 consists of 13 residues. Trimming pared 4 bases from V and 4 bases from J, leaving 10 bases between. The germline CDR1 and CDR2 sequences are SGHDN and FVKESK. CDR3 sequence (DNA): TGTGCCAGCAGCCCAGGAAGAACCTATGGCTACACCTTC. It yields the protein CASSPGRTYGYTF.

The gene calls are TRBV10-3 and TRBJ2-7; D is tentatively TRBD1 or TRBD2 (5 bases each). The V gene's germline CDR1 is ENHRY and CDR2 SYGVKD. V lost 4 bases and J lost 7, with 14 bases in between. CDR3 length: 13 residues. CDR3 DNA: TGTGCCATCAGTGCCGAGAGGGGTCGGGAGCAGTACTTC. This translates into CAISAERGREQYF.

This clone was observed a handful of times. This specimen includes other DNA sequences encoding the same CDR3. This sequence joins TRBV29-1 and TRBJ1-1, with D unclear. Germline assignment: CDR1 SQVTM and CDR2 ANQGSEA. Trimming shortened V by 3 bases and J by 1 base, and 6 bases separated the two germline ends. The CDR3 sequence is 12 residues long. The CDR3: CSVDRGNTEAFF. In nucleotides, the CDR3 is TGCAGCGTTGACCGGGGGAACACTGAAGCTTTCTTT.

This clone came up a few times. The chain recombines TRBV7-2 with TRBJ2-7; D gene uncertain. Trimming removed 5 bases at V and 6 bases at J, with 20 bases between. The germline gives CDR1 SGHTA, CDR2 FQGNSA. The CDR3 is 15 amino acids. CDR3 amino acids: CASSPSSPGWGEQYF. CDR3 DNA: TGTGCCAGCAGCCCAAGCAGTCCCGGCTGGGGCGAGCAGTACTTC.

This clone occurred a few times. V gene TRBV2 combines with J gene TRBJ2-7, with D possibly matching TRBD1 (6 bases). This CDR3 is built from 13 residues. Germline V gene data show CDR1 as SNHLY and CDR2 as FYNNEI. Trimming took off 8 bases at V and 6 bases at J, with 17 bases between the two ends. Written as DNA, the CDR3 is TGTGCCAGCCACCTCGAAACAGGGCGCGAGCAGTACTTC. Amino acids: CASHLETGREQYF.

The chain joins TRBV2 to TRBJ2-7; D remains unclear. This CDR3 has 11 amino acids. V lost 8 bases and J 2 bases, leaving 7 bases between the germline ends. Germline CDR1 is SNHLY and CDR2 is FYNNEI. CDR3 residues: CASARPYEQYF. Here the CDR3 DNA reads TGTGCCAGCGCTAGGCCCTACGAGCAGTACTTC.

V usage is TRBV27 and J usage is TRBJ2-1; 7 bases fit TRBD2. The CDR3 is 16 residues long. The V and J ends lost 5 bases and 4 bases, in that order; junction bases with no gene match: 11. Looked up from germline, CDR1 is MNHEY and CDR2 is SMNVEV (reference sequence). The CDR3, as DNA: TGTGCCAGCAGTCGCCCGGGACGGGGGGAGTACAATGAGCAGTTCTTC. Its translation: CASSRPGRGEYNEQFF.

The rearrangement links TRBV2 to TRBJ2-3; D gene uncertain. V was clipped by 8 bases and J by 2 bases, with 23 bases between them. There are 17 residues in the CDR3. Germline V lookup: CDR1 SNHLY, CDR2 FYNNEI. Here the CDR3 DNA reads TGTGCCAGCGCCTTCACAGATGAAAGATTAATCACAGATACGCAGTATTTT. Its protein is CASAFTDERLITDTQYF.

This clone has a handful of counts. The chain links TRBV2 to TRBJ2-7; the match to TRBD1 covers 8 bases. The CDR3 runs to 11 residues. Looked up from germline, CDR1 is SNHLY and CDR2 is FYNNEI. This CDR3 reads CGLGQAYEQYF. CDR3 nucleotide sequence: TGTGGATTGGGACAGGCCTACGAGCAGTACTTC. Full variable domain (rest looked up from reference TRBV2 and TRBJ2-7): EPEVTQTPSHQVTQMGQEVILRCVPISNHLYFYWYRQILGQKVEFLVSFYNNEISEKSEIFDDQFSVERPDGSNFTLKIRSTKLEDSAMYFCGLGQAYEQYFGPGTRLTVT.

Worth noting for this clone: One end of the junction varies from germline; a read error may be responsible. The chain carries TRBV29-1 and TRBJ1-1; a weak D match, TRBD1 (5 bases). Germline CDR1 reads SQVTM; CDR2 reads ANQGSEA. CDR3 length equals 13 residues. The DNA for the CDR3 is TGCAGCGTTCTCATATCAGGGAACAGTGAAGCTTTCTTT. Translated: CSVLISGNSEAFF.

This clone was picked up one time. The CDR3 here is CSVTGQANNEQFF. DNA for the CDR3: TGCAGCGTGACGGGACAAGCGAACAATGAGCAGTTCTTC. The V gene is TRBV29-1, the J gene TRBJ2-1; a weak D match, TRBD1 (6 bases). CDR3 length: 13 residues. V lost 6 bases to trimming and J lost 5 bases, with 14 bases between them. The germline CDR1 and CDR2 sequences are SQVTM and ANQGSEA.

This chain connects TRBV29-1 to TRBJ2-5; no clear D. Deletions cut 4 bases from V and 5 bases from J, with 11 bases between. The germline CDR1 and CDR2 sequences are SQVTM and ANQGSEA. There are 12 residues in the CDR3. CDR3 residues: CSVGHAQETQYF. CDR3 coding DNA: TGCAGCGTTGGGCATGCTCAGGAGACCCAGTACTTC.

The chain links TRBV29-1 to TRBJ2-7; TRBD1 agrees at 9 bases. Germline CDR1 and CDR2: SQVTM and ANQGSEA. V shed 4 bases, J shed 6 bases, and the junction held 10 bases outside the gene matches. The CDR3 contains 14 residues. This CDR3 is CSVGPGQGVIEQYF. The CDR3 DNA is TGCAGCGTTGGGCCGGGACAGGGAGTGATCGAGCAGTACTTC.

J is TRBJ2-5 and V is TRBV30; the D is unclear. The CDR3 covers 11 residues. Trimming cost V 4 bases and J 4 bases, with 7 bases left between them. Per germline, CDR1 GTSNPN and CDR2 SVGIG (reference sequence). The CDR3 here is CAWTVGETQYF. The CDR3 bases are TGTGCCTGGACAGTCGGAGAGACCCAGTACTTC.

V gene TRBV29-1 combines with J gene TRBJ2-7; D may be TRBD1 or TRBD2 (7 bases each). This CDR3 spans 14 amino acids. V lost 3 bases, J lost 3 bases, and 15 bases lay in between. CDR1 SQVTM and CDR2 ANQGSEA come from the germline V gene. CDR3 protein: CSVDQGGGSYEQYF. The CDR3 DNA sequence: TGCAGCGTTGACCAAGGGGGCGGGAGCTACGAGCAGTACTTC.

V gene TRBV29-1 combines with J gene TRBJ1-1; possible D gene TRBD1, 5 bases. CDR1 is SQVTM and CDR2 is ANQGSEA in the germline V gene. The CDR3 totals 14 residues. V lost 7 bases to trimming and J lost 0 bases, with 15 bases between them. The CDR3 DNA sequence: TGCAGCGGTCATTCCGGGACGGTGAACACTGAAGCTTTCTTT. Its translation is CSGHSGTVNTEAFF. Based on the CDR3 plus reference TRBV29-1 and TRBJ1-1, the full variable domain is SAVISQKPSRDICQRGTSLTIQCQVDSQVTMMFWYRQQPGQSLTLIATANQGSEATYESGFVIDKFPISRPNLTFSTLTVSNMSPEDSSIYLCSGHSGTVNTEAFFGQGTRLTVV.

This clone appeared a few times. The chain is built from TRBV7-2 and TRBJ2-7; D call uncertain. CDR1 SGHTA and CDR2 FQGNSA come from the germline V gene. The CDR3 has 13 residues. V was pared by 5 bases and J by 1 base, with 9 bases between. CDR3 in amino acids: CASSHEWSYEQYF. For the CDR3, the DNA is TGTGCCAGCAGCCACGAGTGGTCCTACGAGCAGTACTTC.

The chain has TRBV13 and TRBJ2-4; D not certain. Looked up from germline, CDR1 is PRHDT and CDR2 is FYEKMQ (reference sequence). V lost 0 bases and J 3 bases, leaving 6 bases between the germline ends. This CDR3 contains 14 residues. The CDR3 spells CASSLGIIKNIQYF. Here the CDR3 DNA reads TGTGCCAGCAGCTTAGGCATTATCAAAAACATTCAGTACTTC.

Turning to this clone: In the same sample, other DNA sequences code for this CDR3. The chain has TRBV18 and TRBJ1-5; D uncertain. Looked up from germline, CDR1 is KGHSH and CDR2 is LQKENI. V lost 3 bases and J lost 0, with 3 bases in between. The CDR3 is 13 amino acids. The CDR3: CASSPGSNQPQHF. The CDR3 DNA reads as TGTGCCAGCTCACCGGGTAGCAATCAGCCCCAGCATTTT.

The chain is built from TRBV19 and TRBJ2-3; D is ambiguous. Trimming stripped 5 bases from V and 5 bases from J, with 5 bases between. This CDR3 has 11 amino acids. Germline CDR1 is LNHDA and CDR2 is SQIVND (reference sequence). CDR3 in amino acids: CASSPGDTQYF. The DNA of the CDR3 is TGTGCCAGTAGTCCGGGAGATACGCAGTATTTT. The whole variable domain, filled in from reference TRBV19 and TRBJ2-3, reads DGGITQSPKYLFRKEGQNVTLSCEQNLNHDAMYWYRQDPGQGLRLIYYSQIVNDFQKGDIAEGYSVSREKKESFPLTVTSAQKNPTAFYLCASSPGDTQYFGPGTRLTVL.

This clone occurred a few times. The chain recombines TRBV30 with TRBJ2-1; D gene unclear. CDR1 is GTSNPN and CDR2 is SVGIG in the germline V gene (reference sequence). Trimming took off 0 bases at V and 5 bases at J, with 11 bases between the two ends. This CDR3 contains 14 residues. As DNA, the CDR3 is TGTGCCTGGAGTGTATCTGTATGGGACAATGAGCAGTTCTTC. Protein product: CAWSVSVWDNEQFF.

In DNA, the CDR3 is TGTGCCAGCAGCCAAGAGGAGGGTCCCTATCGGACCCAGTACTTC. It is translated as CASSQEEGPYRTQYF. The chain is built from TRBV14 and TRBJ2-5; D might be TRBD2 (6 bases). The V gene's germline CDR1 is SGHDN and CDR2 FVKESK. V was clipped by 0 bases and J by 7 bases, with 15 bases between them. This CDR3 is 15 amino acids long. Filled out from reference TRBV14 and TRBJ2-5, the complete variable domain reads EAGVTQFPSHSVIEKGQTVTLRCDPISGHDNLYWYRRVMGKEIKFLLHFVKESKQDESGMPNNRFLAERTGGTYSTLKVQPAELEDSGVYFCASSQEEGPYRTQYFGPGTRLLVL.